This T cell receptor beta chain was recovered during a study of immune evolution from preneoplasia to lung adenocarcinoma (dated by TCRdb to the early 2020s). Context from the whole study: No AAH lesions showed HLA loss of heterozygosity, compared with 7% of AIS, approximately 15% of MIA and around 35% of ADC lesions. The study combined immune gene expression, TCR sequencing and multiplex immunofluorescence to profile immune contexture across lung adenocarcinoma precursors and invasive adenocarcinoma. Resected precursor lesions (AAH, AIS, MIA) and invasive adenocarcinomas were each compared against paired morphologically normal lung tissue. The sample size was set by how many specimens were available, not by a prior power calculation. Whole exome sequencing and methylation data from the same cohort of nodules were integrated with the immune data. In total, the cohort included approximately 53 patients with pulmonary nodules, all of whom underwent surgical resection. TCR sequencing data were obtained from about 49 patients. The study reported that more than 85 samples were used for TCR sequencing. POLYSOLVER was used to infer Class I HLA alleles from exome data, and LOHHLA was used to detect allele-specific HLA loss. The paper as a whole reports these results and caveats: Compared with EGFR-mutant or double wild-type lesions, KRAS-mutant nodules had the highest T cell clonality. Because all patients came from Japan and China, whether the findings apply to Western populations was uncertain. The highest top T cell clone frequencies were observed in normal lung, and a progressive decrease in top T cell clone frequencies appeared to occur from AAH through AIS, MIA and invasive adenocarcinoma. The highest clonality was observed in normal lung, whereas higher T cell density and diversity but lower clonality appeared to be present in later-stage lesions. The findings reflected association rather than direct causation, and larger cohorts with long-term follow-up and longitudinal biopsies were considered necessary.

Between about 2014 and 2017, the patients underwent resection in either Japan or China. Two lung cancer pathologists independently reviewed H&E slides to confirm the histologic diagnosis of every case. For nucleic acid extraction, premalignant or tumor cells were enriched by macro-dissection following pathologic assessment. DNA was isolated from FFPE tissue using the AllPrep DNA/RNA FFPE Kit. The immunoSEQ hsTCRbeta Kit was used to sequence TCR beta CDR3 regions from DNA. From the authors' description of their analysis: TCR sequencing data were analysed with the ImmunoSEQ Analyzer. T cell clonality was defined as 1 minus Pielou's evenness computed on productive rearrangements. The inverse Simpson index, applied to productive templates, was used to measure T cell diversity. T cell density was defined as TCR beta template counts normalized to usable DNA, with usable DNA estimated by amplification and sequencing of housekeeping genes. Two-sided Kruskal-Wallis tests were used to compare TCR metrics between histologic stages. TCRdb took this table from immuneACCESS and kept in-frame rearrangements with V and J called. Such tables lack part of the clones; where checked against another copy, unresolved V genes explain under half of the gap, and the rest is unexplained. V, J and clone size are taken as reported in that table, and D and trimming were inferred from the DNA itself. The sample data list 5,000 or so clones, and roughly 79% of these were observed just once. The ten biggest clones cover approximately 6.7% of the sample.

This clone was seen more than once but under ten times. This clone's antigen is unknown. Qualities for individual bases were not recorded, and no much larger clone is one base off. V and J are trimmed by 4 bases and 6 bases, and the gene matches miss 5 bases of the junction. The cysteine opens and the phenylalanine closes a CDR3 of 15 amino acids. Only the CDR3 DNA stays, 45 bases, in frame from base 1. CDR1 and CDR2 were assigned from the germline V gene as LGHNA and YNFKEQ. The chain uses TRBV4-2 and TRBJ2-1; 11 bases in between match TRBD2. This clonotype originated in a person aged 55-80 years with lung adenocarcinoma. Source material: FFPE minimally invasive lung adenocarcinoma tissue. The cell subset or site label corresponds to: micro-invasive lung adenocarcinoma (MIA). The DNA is TGTGCCAGCAGCCTCGGGACTAGCGGACTCAATGAGCAGTTCTTC. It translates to CASSLGTSGLNEQFF.